What follows are 19 T cell receptor beta chains derived from one specimen sequenced in a study of T cell changes during pregnancy in multiple sclerosis. Generated by immunoSEQ multiplex PCR, the TCRdb table keeps only in-frame clones and is missing some. The repertoire consists of 95,000 to 100,000 clones, with 91% occurring once and the leading ten covering 2.5% to 3.5%. This specimen was peripheral blood, taken in the second trimester of pregnancy. The receptors stem from a female donor with multiple sclerosis, enrolled in a pregnancy study.

This chain connects TRBV5-4 to TRBJ2-7; no firm D call. Germline V gives CDR1 SGHNT, CDR2 YYREEE (reference sequence). CDR3 length: 13 residues. V lost 5 bases and J lost 5, with 14 bases in between. The CDR3 reads CASRQSPLNEQYF. DNA of the CDR3: TGTGCCAGCAGACAATCCCCCCTGAACGAGCAGTACTTC.

J is TRBJ2-1 and V is TRBV11-3, with D unclear. The CDR3 spans 13 residues. Trimming removed 2 bases from V and 10 bases from J, with 12 bases in between. Germline V lookup: CDR1 SGHNT, CDR2 YENEEA. The CDR3 DNA follows: TGTGCCAGCAGCTTAATTACTTTCTCGGAGCAGTTCTTC. Translated, it gives CASSLITFSEQFF.

This clone was recorded once. The gene calls are TRBV28 and TRBJ1-3; no reliable D call. CDR3 length: 15 residues. The germline V and J ends were trimmed by 5 bases and 0 bases, with 11 bases remaining between them. CDR1 and CDR2 from the germline V gene are MDHEN and SYDVKM. The CDR3 spells CASSPGGRSGNTIYF. CDR3 in DNA: TGTGCCAGCAGTCCCGGAGGTCGCTCTGGAAACACCATATATTTT.

J is TRBJ1-1 and V is TRBV28; 9 bases align to TRBD1. The CDR3 is 14 residues long. Germline V CDR1 and CDR2: MDHEN, SYDVKM. The junction had 11 bases not matched to a gene; V was cut back by 8 bases and J by 7 bases. The CDR3 spells CASGGRTGVGEAFF. In DNA form, the CDR3 reads TGTGCCAGCGGTGGCAGGACAGGGGTTGGTGAAGCTTTCTTT.

The sample holds a few counts of this clone. The chain links TRBV28 to TRBJ1-5, with 7 bases identical to TRBD1. CDR1 MDHEN and CDR2 SYDVKM come from the germline V gene. Germline trimming cut 3 bases from V and 3 bases from J; bases unmatched to any gene: 8. This CDR3 contains 16 residues. In nucleotides, the CDR3 is TGTGCCAGCAGTTTGACAGGGTGGGCCCCCAATCAGCCCCAGCATTTT. It encodes CASSLTGWAPNQPQHF.

This clone has just one count. V usage is TRBV28 and J usage is TRBJ2-1; the D gene is possibly TRBD1 (5 bases). The CDR3 has 16 amino acids. Germline V gives CDR1 MDHEN, CDR2 SYDVKM. V was shortened by 4 bases and J by 5 bases, with 18 bases between the two germline ends. CDR3 in DNA: TGTGCCAGCAGTTCGCAGGGTTCCTTTTGGCACAATGAGCAGTTCTTC. It translates to CASSSQGSFWHNEQFF.

The chain couples TRBV28 to TRBJ1-5; TRBD1 might be the D (5 bases). Germline CDR1 and CDR2: MDHEN and SYDVKM. CDR3 size: 14 residues. Between the trimmed V and J ends, which lost 8 bases and 5 bases, there was a span of 16 bases. DNA for the CDR3: TGTGCCAGCTTTGGCAGGGCTTTGGATCAGCCCCAGCATTTT. Its translation is CASFGRALDQPQHF.

V is TRBV6-1 and J is TRBJ2-7; D is unresolved. CDR3 size: 10 residues. Trimming took 1 base from V and 12 from J, leaving 7 bases between them. Germline lookup yields CDR1 MNHNS and CDR2 SASEGT. The DNA for the CDR3 is TGTGCCAGCAGTGAAGATTCCTCGTACTTC. It translates to CASSEDSSYF.

The rearrangement uses TRBV7-9 and TRBJ2-3; no firm D call. The CDR3 runs to 14 residues. V was trimmed by 5 bases and J by 3 bases, leaving 12 bases between them. The V gene's germline CDR1 is SEHNR and CDR2 FQNEAQ (reference sequence). The CDR3, as DNA: TGTGCCAGCAGCCTATCTAAATTAACAGATACGCAGTATTTT. Its translation is CASSLSKLTDTQYF.

J is TRBJ2-7 and V is TRBV9; 11 bases fit TRBD2. Trimming removed 3 bases from V and 4 bases from J; junction bases left unmatched: 12. The CDR3 loop spans 17 amino acids. CDR1 SGDLS and CDR2 YYNGEE come from the germline V gene. The chain's CDR3 is CASSAGTSGVGFYEQYF. The CDR3 bases are TGTGCCAGCAGCGCCGGGACTAGCGGAGTTGGGTTTTACGAGCAGTACTTC.

This chain uses TRBV5-4 with TRBJ2-2; possibly TRBD2 for D (5 bases). V was clipped by 0 bases and J by 5 bases, with 8 bases between them. This CDR3 comprises 14 residues. CDR1 SGHNT and CDR2 YYREEE come from the germline V gene (reference sequence). The CDR3 sequence: CASSLESGTGELFF. As DNA, the CDR3 is TGTGCCAGCAGCTTGGAATCGGGGACCGGGGAGCTGTTTTTT.

Only a few counts were recorded for this clone. The gene calls are TRBV18 and TRBJ2-5, with D perhaps matching TRBD2 (6 bases). This CDR3 region has 17 residues. Germline CDR1 and CDR2: KGHSH and LQKENI. V shed 6 bases and J shed 4 bases, with 24 bases lying between them. The CDR3 sequence is CASSLKTGRGNGETQYF. The CDR3 nucleotides read TGTGCCAGCTCGCTTAAAACCGGGAGAGGGAACGGAGAGACCCAGTACTTC.

This chain connects TRBV11-2 to TRBJ2-7, with TRBD2 matching 11 bases. J was trimmed by 3 bases and V by 5 bases; bases with no gene match: 9. The CDR3 has 16 amino acids. Germline CDR1 and CDR2: SGHAT and FQNNGV. CDR3 sequence reads: CASSIIGTSGLYEQYF. The CDR3 region has the DNA TGTGCCAGCAGCATTATCGGGACTAGCGGACTCTACGAGCAGTACTTC.

The rearrangement joins TRBV29-1 to TRBJ2-3; D remains ambiguous. Looked up from germline, CDR1 is SQVTM and CDR2 is ANQGSEA. The CDR3 totals 14 residues. Trimming shortened V by 6 bases and J by 0 bases, and 13 bases separated the two germline ends. This CDR3 is CSVGRGRSTDTQYF. The CDR3 DNA is TGCAGCGTCGGCAGAGGCCGAAGCACAGATACGCAGTATTTT.

V gene TRBV29-1 combines with J gene TRBJ2-1; weak D call: TRBD1 (6 bases). Between the trimmed V and J ends, which lost 6 bases and 6 bases, there was a span of 9 bases. CDR1 is SQVTM, CDR2 ANQGSEA, per germline. This CDR3 comprises 11 residues. The CDR3 here is CSVEQGNEQFF. The CDR3 DNA follows: TGCAGCGTGGAACAGGGCAATGAGCAGTTCTTC.

This clone was recorded only once. The V gene is TRBV7-9, the J gene TRBJ1-2; D is perhaps TRBD1 (6 bases). The CDR3 contains 14 residues. Germline lookup yields CDR1 SEHNR and CDR2 FQNEAQ (reference sequence). Deletions cut 5 bases from V and 6 bases from J, with 16 bases between. CDR3 protein: CASSSRGGVDGYTF. The CDR3 nucleotides are TGTGCCAGCAGCAGTCGAGGGGGGGTGGATGGCTACACCTTC.

The chain links TRBV6-1 to TRBJ2-7, with TRBD2 matching over 7 bases. In germline, CDR1 is MNHNS, CDR2 SASEGT. This CDR3 is 15 amino acids long. The junction had 8 bases not matched to a gene; V was cut back by 4 bases and J by 2 bases. CDR3 in amino acids: CASSVGGSGTYEQYF. CDR3 bases: TGTGCCAGCAGTGTAGGTGGGAGCGGGACCTACGAGCAGTACTTC.

The V and J genes are TRBV5-1 and TRBJ1-5, with D perhaps matching TRBD1 (5 bases). The CDR3 runs 14 residues. The V and J ends lost 1 base and 10 bases respectively, with 15 bases between them. Germline values: CDR1 SGHRS, CDR2 YFSETQ. The CDR3 here is CASSLMGGDRPQHF. The CDR3 DNA follows: TGCGCCAGCAGCTTGATGGGGGGGGATCGACCCCAGCATTTT.

The gene calls are TRBV7-2 and TRBJ2-7; 9 nucleotides line up with TRBD2. The ends lost 1 base at V and 0 bases at J; junction bases unmatched: 4. The CDR3 spans 16 residues. Germline CDR1 is SGHTA and CDR2 is FQGNSA. CDR3 bases: TGTGCCAGCAGCTTAGTTCCTAGCGGGAACTCCTACGAGCAGTACTTC. It codes for CASSLVPSGNSYEQYF.